The 31 T cell receptor beta chains listed next were all sequenced from one sample in a study of cytomegalovirus exposure and HLA in healthy donors. The PCR contained 60 Vbeta and 13 Jbeta primers. Clones were read by immunoSEQ multiplex PCR, and TCRdb kept only the in-frame ones, dropping some. The sample records around 200,000 clones, over 60% being singletons. Sequencing was done on a sample of PBMCs. Source of these receptors: a man between 40 and 49 years old in good health and CMV-seronegative.

The chain joins TRBV27 to TRBJ1-1; D not resolved. The V gene lost 5 bases and the J gene lost 1 base, with 14 bases spanning the gap. The V gene's germline CDR1 is MNHEY and CDR2 SMNVEV (reference sequence). The CDR3 runs to 15 residues. CDR3: CASSLAGFPNTEAFF. CDR3 nucleotide sequence: TGTGCCAGCAGTCTAGCGGGGTTTCCGAACACTGAAGCTTTCTTT.

CDR3 amino acids: CASSFKGGPDTQYF. For the CDR3, the DNA is TGCGCCAGCAGCTTTAAGGGAGGGCCAGATACGCAGTATTTT. The rearrangement joins TRBV5-1 to TRBJ2-3; 7 bases align to TRBD2. V lost 2 bases and J lost 4; bases outside the gene matches: 4. This CDR3 has 14 residues. From germline, CDR1 is SGHRS and CDR2 YFSETQ.

This clone appeared a few times. The rearrangement uses TRBV27 and TRBJ2-1, with TRBD2 matching 8 bases. V gave up 7 bases and J gave up 4 bases; unmatched junction bases: 6. In germline, CDR1 is MNHEY, CDR2 SMNVEV (reference sequence). The CDR3 is 14 residues long. The CDR3 sequence is CASTPAGGYNEQFF. CDR3 in DNA: TGTGCCAGCACCCCGGCGGGAGGATACAATGAGCAGTTCTTC.

This clone has just one count. V usage is TRBV4-1 and J usage is TRBJ2-3; a possible D gene is TRBD2 (5 bases). CDR1 and CDR2 (germline): MGHRA, YSYEKL. The CDR3 sequence is 18 residues long. Trimming shortened V by 0 bases and J by 1 base, and 17 bases separated the two germline ends. CDR3 bases: TGCGCCAGCAGCCAAGAAGGAGGAGCTACGCGGGGCACAGATACGCAGTATTTT. Translated, it gives CASSQEGGATRGTDTQYF.

The rearrangement links TRBV13 to TRBJ2-7, with 9 bases that match TRBD2. The germline CDR1 and CDR2 sequences are PRHDT and FYEKMQ (reference sequence). CDR3 length: 14 amino acids. Unmatched junction bases numbered 8, after V lost 5 bases and J lost 6 bases. As DNA, the CDR3 is TGTGCCAGCAGCCCCGGGACTAGCATAAGCGAGCAGTACTTC. Translated, it gives CASSPGTSISEQYF.

The gene calls are TRBV7-2 and TRBJ1-5; D may be TRBD1 (5 bases). The CDR3 totals 16 residues. Trimming left V 4 bases short and J 2 bases short, with 15 bases between. CDR1 is SGHTA, CDR2 FQGNSA, per germline. CDR3 region: CASSYNVGVGNQPQHF. CDR3 nucleotide sequence: TGTGCCAGCAGCTATAATGTAGGGGTAGGCAATCAGCCCCAGCATTTT.

V and J are TRBV7-3 and TRBJ1-1; 10 bases fit TRBD1. V shed 5 bases and J 3 bases; nucleotides not matched to a gene: 6. The CDR3 has 15 amino acids. Per the germline V gene, CDR1 is SGHTA and CDR2 is FQGTGA. The chain's CDR3 is CASSPRGTGDTEAFF. Written as DNA, the CDR3 is TGTGCCAGCAGCCCACGTGGGACAGGGGACACTGAAGCTTTCTTT.

This clone was counted only a few times. The CDR3 nucleotides are TGCGCCAGCAGCAGCCGACAGGGGCGGAATGAAGCTTTCTTT. Translation: CASSSRQGRNEAFF. The V call is TRBV5-1, the J call TRBJ1-1, with 8 positions matching TRBD1. The trim removed 4 bases at V and 7 bases at J, leaving 9 bases unmatched. Germline CDR1 reads SGHRS; CDR2 reads YFSETQ. The CDR3 spans 14 residues.

The gene calls are TRBV27 and TRBJ2-4; tentative D call: TRBD1 (5 bases). This CDR3 has 15 residues. Trimming stripped 4 bases from V and 5 bases from J, with 15 bases between. In germline, CDR1 is MNHEY, CDR2 SMNVEV (reference sequence). The CDR3 bases are TGTGCCAGCAGTTCGGACATATCTTGGCAAAACATTCAGTACTTC. Amino acid sequence: CASSSDISWQNIQYF.

This clone was found a few times. The rearrangement uses TRBV27 and TRBJ2-7; the D is unclear. The CDR3 length is 13 residues. Germline V gene lookup returns CDR1 MNHEY and CDR2 SMNVEV (reference sequence). V was clipped by 2 bases and J by 1 base, with 6 bases between them. CDR3 DNA sequence: TGTGCCAGCAGTTTAAGCATGTCCTACGAGCAGTACTTC. Translation: CASSLSMSYEQYF.

This rearrangement joins TRBV11-2 to TRBJ1-3; D gene ambiguous. With 2 bases removed from V and 1 base from J, the gap between germline ends came to 9 bases. The length of the CDR3 is 15 residues. CDR1 SGHAT and CDR2 FQNNGV come from the germline V gene. CDR3 in DNA: TGTGCCAGCAGCTTAAGTGTCGGTTCTGGAAACACCATATATTTT. The encoded protein is CASSLSVGSGNTIYF.

The chain carries TRBV11-2 and TRBJ1-1; a possible D gene is TRBD1 (6 bases). Germline loops: CDR1 SGHAT, CDR2 FQNNGV. V was trimmed by 3 bases and J by 0 bases, leaving 8 bases between them. This CDR3 comprises 14 residues. The CDR3 DNA reads as TGTGCCAGCAGCTTCGACAGGATGAACACTGAAGCTTTCTTT. Its translation: CASSFDRMNTEAFF.

This CDR3 reads CSVGAHRRGAKNIQYF. DNA for the CDR3: TGCAGCGTTGGGGCTCATCGCCGGGGGGCCAAAAACATTCAGTACTTC. The genes are TRBV29-1 and TRBJ2-4; tentatively, D is TRBD2 (6 bases). V dropped 4 bases and J dropped 1 base, with 17 bases sitting between them. The germline V gene has CDR1 SQVTM and CDR2 ANQGSEA. This CDR3 spans 16 amino acids.

The rearrangement joins TRBV19 to TRBJ2-5, with 10 positions matching TRBD2. The V segment lost 3 bases and the J segment 5 bases; nucleotides outside the gene matches: 6. Germline CDR1 is LNHDA and CDR2 is SQIVND (reference sequence). This CDR3 has 15 residues. The CDR3 sequence is CASSMLAGVRETQYF. The CDR3 DNA is TGTGCCAGTAGTATGCTAGCGGGAGTCCGGGAGACCCAGTACTTC.

This clone has a handful of counts. The V and J genes are TRBV28 and TRBJ1-5, with 8 nucleotides matching TRBD1. CDR1 MDHEN and CDR2 SYDVKM come from the germline V gene. After removal of 5 bases from V and 2 bases from J, the junction contained 8 bases not matched to a gene. This CDR3 has 16 amino acids. The CDR3 loop reads CASSVPGQGGNQPQHF. The DNA of the CDR3 is TGTGCCAGCAGTGTACCAGGACAGGGTGGCAATCAGCCCCAGCATTTT. The whole variable domain, remainder taken from reference TRBV28 and TRBJ1-5, is DVKVTQSSRYLVKRTGEKVFLECVQDMDHENMFWYRQDPGLGLRLIYFSYDVKMKEKGDIPEGYSVSREKKERFSLILESASTNQTSMYLCASSVPGQGGNQPQHFGDGTRLSIL.

The chain carries TRBV2 and TRBJ2-7; 9 positions agree with TRBD1. This CDR3 has 13 amino acids. Unmatched junction bases numbered 6, after V lost 9 bases and J lost 3 bases. CDR1 is SNHLY, CDR2 FYNNEI, per germline. CDR3 bases: TGTGCCAGAGCCCCGGGACAGGGCTACGAGCAGTACTTC. The encoded protein is CARAPGQGYEQYF.

This chain uses TRBV4-2 with TRBJ2-1; TRBD2 agrees at 12 bases. CDR1 and CDR2 (germline): LGHNA, YNFKEQ. The J segment lost 8 bases and the V segment lost 1 base, leaving 9 bases of the junction unmatched. The CDR3 spans 17 residues. The CDR3 sequence: CASSQGRLAGERHEQFF. The CDR3 coding sequence is TGTGCCAGCAGCCAAGGGCGACTAGCGGGAGAACGACATGAGCAGTTCTTC.

The chain is built from TRBV7-6 and TRBJ1-5; TRBD1 aligns across 7 bases. The germline gives CDR1 SGHVS, CDR2 FNYEAQ. Trimming removed 5 bases from V and 7 bases from J; junction bases left unmatched: 5. CDR3 length equals 13 residues. CDR3 sequence (DNA): TGTGCCAGCAGCAGTGACAGGGACCAGCCCCAGCATTTT. The encoded protein is CASSSDRDQPQHF.

V gene TRBV4-2 combines with J gene TRBJ2-5; D not resolved. The CDR3 runs 16 residues. Looked up from germline, CDR1 is LGHNA and CDR2 is YNFKEQ. Trimming shortened V by 4 bases and J by 3 bases, and 18 bases separated the two germline ends. CDR3 in DNA: TGTGCCAGCAGCCGCCCTGAGGAACCATTTGAAGAGACCCAGTACTTC. Translating it yields CASSRPEEPFEETQYF.

The chain uses TRBV2 and TRBJ2-2, with 9 bases matching TRBD1. V was clipped by 6 bases and J by 1 base; unmatched bases: 0. Looked up from germline, CDR1 is SNHLY and CDR2 is FYNNEI. The CDR3 runs 14 residues. The CDR3 loop reads CASRGQGNTGELFF. As DNA, the CDR3 is TGTGCCAGCAGGGGACAGGGGAACACCGGGGAGCTGTTTTTT.

The genes are TRBV6-4 and TRBJ2-7; tentative D call: TRBD2 (5 bases). Trimming shortened V by 2 bases and J by 3 bases, and 17 bases separated the two germline ends. Per the germline V gene, CDR1 is MRHNA and CDR2 is SNTAGT. The CDR3 has 16 amino acids. The CDR3 DNA reads TGTGCCAGCAGTGACGTAAGGGCCCGGGGATTCTACGAGCAGTACTTC. Protein sequence: CASSDVRARGFYEQYF.

This clone was counted a single time. The chain recombines TRBV27 with TRBJ2-2; 10 positions agree with TRBD2. V lost 8 bases and J lost 1; bases outside the gene matches: 7. Germline assignment: CDR1 MNHEY and CDR2 SMNVEV (reference sequence). The CDR3 sequence is 16 residues long. The CDR3 here is CASQLAGAQNTGELFF. Here the CDR3 DNA reads TGTGCCAGCCAGCTAGCGGGAGCCCAGAACACCGGGGAGCTGTTTTTT.

This clone was seen a few times. The J gene is TRBJ2-7, the V gene TRBV21-1; the DNA was not used to check the table's D call, TRBD2. TRBV21-1 is flagged as a pseudogene. The CDR3 spans 13 residues. Written as DNA, the CDR3 is TGTGCCAGCAGCAATCTCGGGAACTACGAGCAGTACTTC. It specifies CASSNLGNYEQYF.

The rearrangement links TRBV5-1 to TRBJ2-5; D remains unclear. This CDR3 comprises 14 residues. With 0 bases removed from V and 5 bases from J, the gap between germline ends came to 11 bases. Per germline, CDR1 SGHRS and CDR2 YFSETQ. The CDR3 DNA reads as TGCGCCAGCAGCTTGGTGGTAGCACATGAGACCCAGTACTTC. Translation gives CASSLVVAHETQYF.

V usage is TRBV10-3 and J usage is TRBJ2-5; D is perhaps TRBD2 (7 bases). The J call could be wrong; TRBJ2-7 is a better fit for the DNA end. In germline, CDR1 is ENHRY, CDR2 SYGVKD. The CDR3 totals 15 residues. CDR3 sequence: CAITGDAGALNEQYF. In nucleotides, the CDR3 is TGTGCCATCACGGGAGACGCGGGGGCACTGAACGAGCAGTACTTC.

V and J are TRBV30 and TRBJ2-1, with TRBD2 identical over 7 bases. The V gene end was trimmed by 3 bases and the J gene end by 8 bases; junction bases not matched to a gene: 7. CDR3 length equals 13 residues. The germline CDR1 and CDR2 sequences are GTSNPN and SVGIG (reference sequence). This chain's CDR3 is CAWRSGGTYEQFF. CDR3 sequence (DNA): TGTGCCTGGAGATCGGGAGGAACGTATGAGCAGTTCTTC.

The V call is TRBV2, the J call TRBJ2-2; TRBD1 matches 7 bases. The ends lost 7 bases at V and 1 base at J; junction bases unmatched: 3. The CDR3 has 14 residues. Looked up from germline, CDR1 is SNHLY and CDR2 is FYNNEI. CDR3: CASIRDRNTGELFF. The CDR3 region has the DNA TGTGCCAGCATCCGGGACAGGAACACCGGGGAGCTGTTTTTT.

The chain uses TRBV23-1 and TRBJ2-3; D is ambiguous. TRBV23-1 is designated an ORF whose function remains uncertain. V lost 3 bases and J 3 bases, leaving 4 bases between the germline ends. This CDR3 is built from 12 residues. The CDR3 loop is CASSHSTDTQYF. CDR3 coding DNA: TGCGCCAGCAGTCATTCGACAGATACGCAGTATTTT.

The chain carries TRBV6-5 and TRBJ1-2, with 7 bases fitting TRBD1. Germline CDR1 and CDR2: MNHEY and SVGAGI. The junction had 7 bases not matched to a gene; V was cut back by 7 bases and J by 8 bases. The CDR3 totals 12 residues. The CDR3 nucleotides read TGTGCCAGCACCAACAGGGGCCACGGCTACACCTTC. Its protein product is CASTNRGHGYTF.

The chain combines TRBV5-1 with TRBJ2-5; 9 nucleotides align to TRBD2. This CDR3 contains 16 residues. Per the germline V gene, CDR1 is SGHRS and CDR2 is YFSETQ. V was pared by 4 bases and J by 1 base, with 8 bases of the junction left unmatched. The CDR3: CASSQQPSGVQETQYF. CDR3 DNA: TGCGCCAGCAGCCAGCAGCCTAGCGGGGTCCAAGAGACCCAGTACTTC.

The rearrangement links TRBV29-1 to TRBJ2-7, with a weak D call TRBD1 (7 bases). This CDR3 spans 14 amino acids. Trimming cost V 5 bases and J 3 bases, with 17 bases left between them. Looked up from germline, CDR1 is SQVTM and CDR2 is ANQGSEA. The CDR3 sequence is CSVTSQGRLYEQYF. DNA for the CDR3: TGCAGCGTTACCTCACAGGGGAGGCTCTACGAGCAGTACTTC.